Presented here are 22 T cell receptor beta chains from one specimen sequenced in a study of blood T cell repertoires in COVID-19. Here immunoSEQ multiplex PCR was the method, and the copy in TCRdb shows in-frame clones only, minus some. The sample has 300,000 to 450,000 clones; 85% are singletons. Input material: peripheral blood. These TCRs come from a woman between 18 and 30 years old with acute or convalescent COVID-19.

J is TRBJ2-6 and V is TRBV5-4, with D uncertain. Germline V gives CDR1 SGHNT, CDR2 YYREEE (reference sequence). This CDR3 has 15 residues. Trimming took 4 bases from V and 0 from J, leaving 8 bases between them. The CDR3 loop reads CASSNLASGANVLTF. The CDR3 coding sequence is TGTGCCAGCAGCAACCTGGCCTCTGGGGCCAACGTCCTGACTTTC.

Comment on this clone: The identical CDR3 is also encoded by other nucleotide sequences in the sample. V is TRBV6-1 and J is TRBJ1-2; D is uncertain. Trimming shortened V by 1 base and J by 2 bases, and 8 bases separated the two germline ends. Germline assignment: CDR1 MNHNS and CDR2 SASEGT. CDR3 length: 14 residues. Here the CDR3 reads CASSEGGPNYGYTF. CDR3 nucleotides: TGTGCCAGCAGTGAAGGAGGGCCCAACTATGGCTACACCTTC.

This clone was seen many times. The chain couples TRBV18 to TRBJ1-3; D unresolved. The ends were cut back, 6 bases at V and 0 bases at J, with 12 bases in the middle. The CDR3 runs to 15 residues. CDR1 and CDR2 from the germline V gene are KGHSH and LQKENI. The CDR3 nucleotides read TGTGCCAGCTCTCCGGTCGTAGTCTCTGGAAACACCATATATTTT. It codes for CASSPVVVSGNTIYF. The full variable domain, its missing parts supplied by reference TRBV18 and TRBJ1-3, is NAGVMQNPRHLVRRRGQEARLRCSPMKGHSHVYWYRQLPEEGLKFMVYLQKENIIDESGMPKERFSAEFPKEGPSILRIQQVVRGDSAAYFCASSPVVVSGNTIYFGEGSWLTVV.

The chain employs TRBV2 and TRBJ1-6; the match to TRBD1 covers 9 bases. The CDR3 is made up of 16 amino acids. With V trimmed by 6 bases and J by 9 bases, 12 bases remained unmatched. Germline CDR1 and CDR2: SNHLY and FYNNEI. CDR3 protein: CASRSQGARVVSPLHF. Here the CDR3 DNA reads TGTGCCAGCAGGTCACAGGGGGCGAGGGTGGTTTCACCCCTCCACTTT. The complete variable domain, with remaining parts taken from reference TRBV2 and TRBJ1-6, reads EPEVTQTPSHQVTQMGQEVILRCVPISNHLYFYWYRQILGQKVEFLVSFYNNEISEKSEIFDDQFSVERPDGSNFTLKIRSTKLEDSAMYFCASRSQGARVVSPLHFGNGTRLTVT.

The chain is built from TRBV7-9 and TRBJ2-7, with D possibly TRBD1 on 5 matching bases. This CDR3 region has 12 residues. CDR1 and CDR2 from the germline V gene are SEHNR and FQNEAQ (reference sequence). Trimming took off 7 bases at V and 6 bases at J, with 13 bases between the two ends. The CDR3 region is CASIEGAGEQYF. CDR3 nucleotides: TGTGCCAGCATTGAAGGGGCCGGCGAGCAGTACTTC.

The V call is TRBV19, the J call TRBJ2-5, with 8 positions matching TRBD1. V shed 6 bases, J shed 4 bases, and the junction held 4 bases outside the gene matches. The CDR3 consists of 13 residues. Germline loops: CDR1 LNHDA, CDR2 SQIVND (reference sequence). The CDR3 here is CASSRGLRETQYF. CDR3 nucleotide sequence: TGTGCCAGTAGCAGGGGGCTGAGAGAGACCCAGTACTTC.

The genes are TRBV29-1 and TRBJ2-6; possibly TRBD1 for D (6 bases). CDR3 length: 16 residues. From germline, CDR1 is SQVTM and CDR2 ANQGSEA. Trimming took off 5 bases at V and 0 bases at J, with 14 bases between the two ends. As DNA, the CDR3 is TGCAGCGTTCCGGGACATGGTTCCTCTGGGGCCAACGTCCTGACTTTC. Translated: CSVPGHGSSGANVLTF.

The V gene is TRBV18, the J gene TRBJ1-5; D is perhaps TRBD1 (5 bases). V gave up 4 bases and J gave up 3 bases, with 16 bases separating them. The CDR3 runs 16 residues. Germline lookup yields CDR1 KGHSH and CDR2 LQKENI. Here the CDR3 DNA reads TGTGCCAGCTCACTAATCCGGGGGTCCGACAATCAGCCCCAGCATTTT. Its protein is CASSLIRGSDNQPQHF.

J is TRBJ2-7 and V is TRBV11-3; 11 bases line up with TRBD1. The CDR3 covers 14 residues. Germline CDR1 is SGHNT and CDR2 is YENEEA. The trim removed 11 bases at V and 4 bases at J, leaving 10 bases unmatched. CDR3 coding DNA: TGTGCCTGCCCCCCCAGGGACAGGGGGTACGAGCAGTACTTC. Encoded protein: CACPPRDRGYEQYF.

J is TRBJ1-2 and V is TRBV19; tentatively, D is TRBD1 (5 bases). CDR1 is LNHDA, CDR2 SQIVND, per germline (reference sequence). This CDR3 is 12 amino acids long. The V and J ends lost 5 bases and 8 bases respectively, with 12 bases between them. CDR3 DNA: TGTGCCAGTAGTGCGCAGGGAGGAGGCTACACCTTC. Protein sequence: CASSAQGGGYTF.

This clone was seen a single time. V and J are TRBV6-5 and TRBJ2-1, with 14 bases lining up with TRBD2. Germline V gene sequence: CDR1 MNHEY, CDR2 SVGAGI. This CDR3 spans 15 amino acids. J gave up 7 bases and V 2 bases, and 1 base lay outside the gene matches. DNA for the CDR3: TGTGCCAGCAGTTACGGGACTAGCGGGAGAAATGAGCAGTTCTTC. Its translation is CASSYGTSGRNEQFF.

The V gene is TRBV5-1, the J gene TRBJ2-2; a possible D gene is TRBD1 (6 bases). Germline assignment: CDR1 SGHRS and CDR2 YFSETQ. The length of the CDR3 is 15 residues. The V and J ends lost 5 bases and 1 base respectively, with 12 bases between them. CDR3 sequence: CASRPGHENTGELFF. CDR3 sequence (DNA): TGCGCCAGCAGGCCGGGACATGAGAACACCGGGGAGCTGTTTTTT. The whole variable domain, remainder taken from reference TRBV5-1 and TRBJ2-2, is KAGVTQTPRYLIKTRGQQVTLSCSPISGHRSVSWYQQTPGQGLQFLFEYFSETQRNKGNFPGRFSGRQFSNSRSEMNVSTLELGDSALYLCASRPGHENTGELFFGEGSRLTVL.

V is TRBV30 and J is TRBJ1-5; D is perhaps TRBD1 (5 bases). Germline CDR1 is GTSNPN and CDR2 is SVGIG (reference sequence). The CDR3 consists of 13 residues. Deletions cut 0 bases from V and 2 bases from J, with 5 bases between. CDR3 amino acids: CAWSVQGNQPQHF. The CDR3 DNA sequence: TGTGCCTGGAGTGTACAGGGCAATCAGCCCCAGCATTTT.

V is TRBV5-5 and J is TRBJ2-3; D may be TRBD2 (6 bases). The V and J ends lost 4 bases and 0 bases respectively, with 12 bases between them. The CDR3 consists of 15 residues. Germline lookup yields CDR1 SGHKS and CDR2 YYEKEE (reference sequence). The CDR3 here is CASSLDGTSTDTQYF. The CDR3 bases are TGTGCCAGCAGCCTTGATGGGACTAGCACAGATACGCAGTATTTT.

This chain links TRBV9 with TRBJ2-7, with a possible D match to TRBD1 (5 bases). In germline, CDR1 is SGDLS, CDR2 YYNGEE. Between the trimmed V and J ends, which lost 2 bases and 6 bases, there was a span of 12 bases. The CDR3 spans 13 residues. Here the CDR3 DNA reads TGTGCCAGCAGCGTGGTGGGTCAGGGCGAGCAGTACTTC. Protein: CASSVVGQGEQYF.

The V call is TRBV5-1, the J call TRBJ2-3; 11 nucleotides align to TRBD2. The CDR3 runs to 23 residues. J was trimmed by 2 bases and V by 4 bases; bases with no gene match: 27. The germline V gene has CDR1 SGHRS and CDR2 YFSETQ. The CDR3 loop reads CASSVPGPNSEGLAVLTTDTQYF. CDR3 DNA sequence: TGCGCCAGCAGCGTGCCGGGACCTAATTCCGAGGGACTAGCGGTATTGACCACAGATACGCAGTATTTT. Based on the CDR3 plus reference TRBV5-1 and TRBJ2-3, the full variable domain is KAGVTQTPRYLIKTRGQQVTLSCSPISGHRSVSWYQQTPGQGLQFLFEYFSETQRNKGNFPGRFSGRQFSNSRSEMNVSTLELGDSALYLCASSVPGPNSEGLAVLTTDTQYFGPGTRLTVL.

This clone appeared a few times. The chain employs TRBV12-3 or TRBV12-4 and TRBJ2-3; D is unclear. V shed 6 bases and J shed 1 base, with 8 bases lying between them. CDR3 length: 13 residues. In DNA, the CDR3 is TGTGCCAGCAGCTCTCTACGCACAGATACGCAGTATTTT. Protein product: CASSSLRTDTQYF.

The chain is built from TRBV5-4 and TRBJ2-2; 7 positions agree with TRBD1. J was trimmed by 4 bases and V by 4 bases; bases with no gene match: 7. The CDR3 sequence is 15 residues long. CDR1 is SGHNT and CDR2 is YYREEE in the germline V gene (reference sequence). The CDR3 spells CASSKTGVRTGELFF. The CDR3 bases are TGTGCCAGCAGCAAAACAGGGGTTCGCACCGGGGAGCTGTTTTTT. The full variable domain, in which reference TRBV5-4 and TRBJ2-2 provide the parts outside the CDR3, is ETGVTQSPTHLIKTRGQQVTLRCSSQSGHNTVSWYQQALGQGPQFIFQYYREEENGRGNFPPRFSGLQFPNYSSELNVNALELDDSALYLCASSKTGVRTGELFFGEGSRLTVL.

The chain has TRBV27 and TRBJ2-4; perhaps TRBD1 as D (6 bases). CDR3 length equals 13 residues. V was pared by 4 bases and J by 13 bases, with 17 bases between. Germline loops: CDR1 MNHEY, CDR2 SMNVEV (reference sequence). The CDR3: CASSSTRQVWQYF. The CDR3 DNA is TGTGCCAGCAGTTCGACCCGACAGGTCTGGCAGTACTTC.

This chain uses TRBV7-3 with TRBJ1-6; TRBD1 matches 7 bases. The V gene's germline CDR1 is SGHTA and CDR2 FQGTGA. There are 15 residues in the CDR3. After removal of 2 bases from V and 6 bases from J, the junction contained 4 bases not matched to a gene. The CDR3 loop is CASSLSGQSNSPLHF. The CDR3 coding sequence is TGTGCCAGCAGCTTATCGGGACAGTCTAATTCACCCCTCCACTTT.

The rearrangement links TRBV18 to TRBJ2-2, with D perhaps matching TRBD1 (5 bases). Trimming removed 5 bases from V and 0 bases from J, with 10 bases in between. Germline assignment: CDR1 KGHSH and CDR2 LQKENI. The CDR3 contains 15 residues. CDR3 DNA sequence: TGTGCCAGCTCATACGACAGATCGAACACCGGGGAGCTGTTTTTT. It is translated as CASSYDRSNTGELFF.

This clone was counted a single time. The chain links TRBV14 to TRBJ1-1, with 7 bases lining up with TRBD1. In germline, CDR1 is SGHDN, CDR2 FVKESK. V lost 2 bases to trimming and J lost 2 bases; unmatched junction nucleotides: 8. CDR3 length equals 16 residues. CDR3 protein: CASSQLTGTANTEAFF. In nucleotides, the CDR3 is TGTGCCAGCAGCCAACTAACCGGGACAGCTAACACTGAAGCTTTCTTT.